A single sample is the source of the 11 T cell receptor beta chains below, sequenced in a study of CD8+CD57+ T cells in acquired aplastic anemia. Profiles of TCR beta VDJ and CDR3 were generated from a genomic DNA template. From the reads, TCRdb called clonotypes with MiXCR, one entry per CDR3 protein. There are about 220,000 distinct CDR3 sequences in the sample; around 46% occur only once, and 7.8% lies in the top ten. For sequencing, patients were chosen who had shown expansion of CD8+CD57+ cells by flow cytometry. The sequencing sample was made of sorted CD4+, CD8+, or CD8+CD57+ T cells (not recorded which) from PBMCs. These receptors were collected from a human donor with aplastic anemia.

The DNA of the CDR3 is TGTGCCAGCAGCGTCAATCGGGAGCAGTACTTC. This codes for CASSVNREQYF. V is TRBV7-9 and J is TRBJ2-7; no definite D call. CDR1 and CDR2 from the germline V gene are SEHNR and FQNEAQ (reference sequence). Trimming pared 5 bases from V and 7 bases from J, leaving 9 bases between. The CDR3 spans 11 residues.

The rearrangement joins TRBV29-1 to TRBJ2-7; D gene uncertain. CDR3 length: 14 residues. V shed 4 bases and J shed 3 bases, with 16 bases lying between them. Germline CDR1 is SQVTM and CDR2 is ANQGSEA. The CDR3 sequence: CSVADISSGYEQYF. The CDR3 bases are TGCAGCGTTGCCGACATTTCCTCTGGCTACGAGCAGTACTTC.

This clonotype was observed once. A much larger clone lies a single base off, so this may be a read error. The rearrangement links TRBV6-5 to TRBJ1-1, with unresolved D. The length of the CDR3 is 13 residues. With 6 bases removed from V and 5 bases from J, the gap between germline ends came to 13 bases. Germline lookup yields CDR1 MNHEY and CDR2 SVGAGI. The CDR3 spells CASSVRRRTEAFF. In DNA, the CDR3 is TGTGCCAGCAGCGTCAGGAGGCGAACTGAAGCTTTCTTT.

In the case of this clonotype: Sequence at one end of the junction differs from germline and may be a read error. The genes are TRBV7-8 and TRBJ2-7, with D possibly being TRBD2 (6 bases). Germline V gene data show CDR1 as SGHVS and CDR2 as FQNEAQ. The CDR3 loop spans 14 amino acids. The CDR3 protein is CTSSLEERAYEQYF. Written as DNA, the CDR3 is TGTACCAGCAGTTTGGAGGAGCGGGCCTACGAGCAGTACTTC.

This clonotype appeared many times. The V and J genes are TRBV29-1 and TRBJ2-5; TRBD1 aligns across 9 bases. This CDR3 region has 13 residues. Germline V gives CDR1 SQVTM, CDR2 ANQGSEA. V shed 3 bases, J shed 5 bases, and the junction held 4 bases outside the gene matches. This chain's CDR3 is CSVDGDREETQYF. The CDR3 bases are TGCAGCGTTGATGGGGACAGGGAGGAGACCCAGTACTTC.

This clonotype was recorded at least ten times. The CDR3 spells CASSISLGRTDSPLHF. The CDR3 nucleotides are TGTGCCAGTAGTATTAGTCTCGGGCGAACTGATTCACCCCTCCACTTT. The V call is TRBV19, the J call TRBJ1-6; D not certain. The CDR3 spans 16 residues. The ends were cut back, 3 bases at V and 8 bases at J, with 17 bases in the middle. Germline-derived CDR1 and CDR2 are LNHDA and SQIVND (reference sequence). Full variable domain (remainder filled in from reference TRBV19 and TRBJ1-6): DGGITQSPKYLFRKEGQNVTLSCEQNLNHDAMYWYRQDPGQGLRLIYYSQIVNDFQKGDIAEGYSVSREKKESFPLTVTSAQKNPTAFYLCASSISLGRTDSPLHFGNGTRLTVT.

The chain carries TRBV7-9 and TRBJ2-7; 8 bases agree with TRBD1. After removal of 5 bases from V and 3 bases from J, the junction contained 15 bases not matched to a gene. The CDR3 is made up of 17 amino acids. CDR1 SEHNR and CDR2 FQNEAQ come from the germline V gene (reference sequence). CDR3 in DNA: TGTGCCAGCAGCCAAACCAGGACAGGGCCTATAAACTACGAGCAGTACTTC. It specifies CASSQTRTGPINYEQYF.

There are many counts of this clonotype. The chain combines TRBV11-3 with TRBJ2-2; 8 bases agree with TRBD2. The V and J ends lost 5 bases and 4 bases, in that order; junction bases with no gene match: 9. Per the germline V gene, CDR1 is SGHNT and CDR2 is YENEEA. The CDR3 loop spans 16 amino acids. This chain's CDR3 is CASSELGTSGTGELFF. The CDR3 DNA sequence: TGTGCCAGCAGCGAACTCGGGACTAGTGGCACCGGGGAGCTGTTTTTT.

The V gene is TRBV2, the J gene TRBJ2-3; D is undetermined. This CDR3 has 13 amino acids. Germline CDR1 is SNHLY and CDR2 is FYNNEI. Trimming cost V 6 bases and J 4 bases, with 11 bases left between them. The CDR3: CASSPLGPDTQYF. The CDR3 DNA is TGTGCCAGCAGCCCCTTAGGGCCAGATACGCAGTATTTT.

This clonotype has at least ten counts. The rearrangement links TRBV28 to TRBJ2-7, with TRBD1 identical over 10 bases. V gave up 6 bases and J gave up 5 bases; unmatched junction bases: 4. CDR1 MDHEN and CDR2 SYDVKM come from the germline V gene. The length of the CDR3 is 13 residues. The DNA for the CDR3 is TGTGCCAGCAGGGGACAGGGGAACCACGAGCAGTACTTC. Amino acid sequence: CASRGQGNHEQYF. Using reference TRBV28 and TRBJ2-7 for the parts outside the CDR3, the full variable domain is DVKVTQSSRYLVKRTGEKVFLECVQDMDHENMFWYRQDPGLGLRLIYFSYDVKMKEKGDIPEGYSVSREKKERFSLILESASTNQTSMYLCASRGQGNHEQYFGPGTRLTVT.

This clonotype was recorded only once. The V gene is TRBV2, the J gene TRBJ2-7; TRBD1 is a possible D gene (6 bases). V lost 5 bases, J lost 5 bases, and 10 bases lay in between. CDR1 is SNHLY and CDR2 is FYNNEI in the germline V gene. The CDR3 is 12 residues long. CDR3 region: CASSPRGHEQYF. The CDR3, as DNA: TGTGCCAGCAGTCCCAGGGGCCACGAGCAGTACTTC.